This is a list of T cell receptor beta chains from one sample in a study of T cell clones after liver transplantation. TCRdb keeps only in-frame clones here, not all; method: immunoSEQ multiplex PCR. The top ten hold more than 10% of the sample, which has some 6,000 clones, approximately 80% seen once. Specimen: CD8+ T cells from blood, collected 45 to 46 months after liver transplant. These receptors were obtained from a human patient who received a liver transplant. Some T cells may be transferred from the graft donor. CDR3s include the opening cysteine and the closing phenylalanine or tryptophan. The D gene is left open where the match is weak. Clone size is given for some rows only: seen once, a few or many times, or a class if the clone is expanded.

J gene,D gene,V gene,CDR3 length,clone size,CDR3 DNA,CDR3 protein
TRBJ2-1,-,TRBV28,14,once,TGTGCCAGCGTTCAGAAGGCTAGCTTCGGTGAGCAGTTCTTC,CASVQKASFGEQFF
TRBJ2-3,TRBD2,TRBV27,15,-,TGTGCCAGCGGTTGGACTAGCGGGACATCGGATACGCAGTATTTT,CASGWTSGTSDTQYF
TRBJ1-1,-,TRBV6-5,14,-,TGTGCCAGCAGTTACGCTTCCGGAGGTACTGAAGCTTTCTTT,CASSYASGGTEAFF
TRBJ2-1,-,TRBV29-1,12,-,TGCAGCGTTTCGGGACTCAGGCATGAGCAGTTCTTC,CSVSGLRHEQFF
TRBJ2-5,TRBD2,TRBV7-2,16,once,TGTGCCAGCAGCCGGACGGCGGGAGCCTACCAAGAGACCCAGTACTTC,CASSRTAGAYQETQYF
TRBJ2-7,-,TRBV28,14,-,TGTGCCAGCGGGAATAGGGGTTTGGGCTACGAGCAGTACTTC,CASGNRGLGYEQYF
TRBJ2-5,-,TRBV21-1,16,-,TGTGCCAGCAGCAAAGTTTGGGACAGGGGTCAAGAGACCCAGTACTTC,CASSKVWDRGQETQYF
TRBJ1-5,TRBD1,TRBV6-5,14,-,TGTGCCAGCAGTCACAGGGGTTCAGGGCAGCCCCAGCATTTT,CASSHRGSGQPQHF
TRBJ1-2,-,TRBV27,13,few,TGTGCCAGCAGCAGAAGCCTCAGGGGTGGCTACACCTTC,CASSRSLRGGYTF
TRBJ1-1,-,TRBV9,15,-,TGTGCCAGCAGCGTAGACGGGGGGATGAACACTGAAGCTTTCTTT,CASSVDGGMNTEAFF
TRBJ2-1,TRBD2,TRBV28,16,-,TGTGCCAGCAGTTTATATGGACTAGCGGGACGCAATGAGCAGTTCTTC,CASSLYGLAGRNEQFF
TRBJ2-1,TRBD1,TRBV11-2,18,-,TGTGCCAGCAGCACAGCCGTTTGGGACAGGGACCTGTTGAATGAGCAGTTCTTC,CASSTAVWDRDLLNEQFF
TRBJ2-3,TRBD2,TRBV7-9,15,-,TGTGCCAGCAGCCGAGGACTAGCACGTGAGGATACGCAGTATTTT,CASSRGLAREDTQYF
TRBJ2-5,-,TRBV14,15,-,TGTGCCAGCAGCCAAGAAGGAGGCTACCAAGAGACCCAGTACTTC,CASSQEGGYQETQYF
TRBJ1-1,TRBD1,TRBV4-3,15,-,TGCGCCAGCAGCCAGACAGGGGTGGGAAGGACTGAAGCTTTCTTT,CASSQTGVGRTEAFF
TRBJ2-2,-,TRBV27,14,-,TGTGCCAGCAGTATCACAGGGTCGGGCGGGGAGCTGTTTTTT,CASSITGSGGELFF
TRBJ2-1,-,TRBV4-3,15,-,TGCGCCAGCAGCCAAGATGGGGAGCCCTACAATGAGCAGTTCTTC,CASSQDGEPYNEQFF
TRBJ2-3,-,TRBV5-6,14,-,TGTGCCAGTGTAACATACACACCGGGACCCCGCCAGTATTTT,CASVTYTPGPRQYF
TRBJ2-7,-,TRBV11-3,12,-,TGTGCCAGCAGCTTAGAGGGGAGCGAGCAGTACTTC,CASSLEGSEQYF
TRBJ1-5,-,TRBV28,14,few,TGTGCCAGCAGTTTATACGGGGCTTTGATGTGGGAGCATTTT,CASSLYGALMWEHF
TRBJ2-1,-,TRBV7-9,12,-,TGTGCCAGCAGCTTTGTCGTAAATGAGCAGTTCTTC,CASSFVVNEQFF
TRBJ2-5,-,TRBV7-9,16,-,TGTGCCAGCAGCCCCCCCTGGGACTCCGCCCCGGAGACCCAGTACTTC,CASSPPWDSAPETQYF
TRBJ2-1,-,TRBV6-5,14,-,TGTGCCAGCAGTTTTTCGTTGCCGCTCAATGAGCAGTTCTTC,CASSFSLPLNEQFF
TRBJ2-7,-,TRBV9,19,-,TGTGCCAGCAGCGTAGATTCTAGGGGAGGAAACCTTAACTCCTACGAGCAGTACTTC,CASSVDSRGGNLNSYEQYF
TRBJ1-5,-,TRBV15,13,-,TGTGCCACCGGGATCGTCAGGGCTCAGCCCCAGCATTTT,CATGIVRAQPQHF
TRBJ2-1,TRBD2,TRBV7-9,17,-,TGTGCCAGCAGCTCCTTAGCGGGAGGGCCATTTTACAATGAGCAGTTCTTC,CASSSLAGGPFYNEQFF
TRBJ1-1,-,TRBV6-1,13,large,TGTGCCAGCAGGGGGGGACTCGACACTGAAGCTTTCTTT,CASRGGLDTEAFF
TRBJ1-1,-,TRBV6-1,11,-,TGTGCCAGCCACACGAACACTGAAGCTTTCTTT,CASHTNTEAFF
TRBJ1-1,TRBD1,TRBV4-1,17,-,TGCGCCAGCAGCCAACCCCGACAGGGCCCTATGAACACTGAAGCTTTCTTT,CASSQPRQGPMNTEAFF
TRBJ2-3,-,TRBV7-2,16,-,TGTGCCAGCAGCTTAGGATCTAGCAGGAGCACAGATACGCAGTATTTT,CASSLGSSRSTDTQYF
TRBJ1-5,-,TRBV4-3,15,-,TGCGCCAGCAGCCAAGATAGAAGCGGGAACCAGCCCCAGCATTTT,CASSQDRSGNQPQHF
TRBJ2-3,-,TRBV5-4,14,-,TGTGCCAGCAGCCCGGGTCGGTTTGGAGATACGCAGTATTTT,CASSPGRFGDTQYF
TRBJ2-2,-,TRBV13,12,-,TGTGCCAGCAGATCCCAAGGCGGGGAGCTGTTTTTT,CASRSQGGELFF
TRBJ2-5,TRBD1,TRBV19,17,-,TGTGCCAGTAGTATCGCCTGGGACAGGGGGTACCAAGAGACCCAGTACTTC,CASSIAWDRGYQETQYF
TRBJ2-7,-,TRBV15,14,-,TGTGCCACCAGCTCCCGGGAGTCTACCTACGAGCAGTACTTC,CATSSRESTYEQYF
TRBJ2-1,TRBD2,TRBV9,12,-,TGTGCCAGCAGCCTGTGGGGGGGTGAGCAGTTCTTC,CASSLWGGEQFF
TRBJ2-2,-,TRBV7-2,15,-,TGTGCCAGCAGCTTAGGCTCAGGGCCAACCGGGGAGCTGTTTTTT,CASSLGSGPTGELFF
TRBJ2-1,-,TRBV19,15,-,TGTGCCAGTAGTCCCCGGGTAGCGGCGTACAATGAGCAGTTCTTC,CASSPRVAAYNEQFF
TRBJ2-6,-,TRBV28,15,few,TGTGCCAGCAGTTTATCGTCCATCGAGGCCAACGTCCTGACTTTC,CASSLSSIEANVLTF
TRBJ2-1,-,TRBV19,14,-,TGTGCCACCACGACGTCCAGCTCCTACAATGAGCAGTTCTTC,CATTTSSSYNEQFF
TRBJ2-1,-,TRBV19,14,-,TGTGCCAGTGGGAGGGGAGGGGGGTACAATGAGCAGTTCTTC,CASGRGGGYNEQFF
TRBJ2-7,-,TRBV5-6,15,-,TGTGCCAGCAGCTTAATTCGAGGGGGACCGTACGAGCAGTACTTC,CASSLIRGGPYEQYF
TRBJ2-7,-,TRBV6-1,13,-,TGTGCCAGCAGCATACTAGGAGGGTACGAGCAGTACTTC,CASSILGGYEQYF
TRBJ1-1,TRBD1,TRBV9,13,few,TGTGCCTCTGGACAGGGGACGAACACTGAAGCTTTCTTT,CASGQGTNTEAFF
TRBJ2-1,-,TRBV6-1,14,-,TGTGCCAGCAGTGAAGCGAAATATTTTGGTGAGCAGTTCTTC,CASSEAKYFGEQFF